Below, one T cell receptor (beta chain) is given with its context. Method: immunoSEQ multiplex PCR; TCRdb's copy keeps in-frame clones and lacks some. This sample carries approximately 110,000 clones, 87% of them seen once, and the ten largest clones take roughly 5%. This sample was taken from a study of T cell responses to AZD1222 COVID-19 vaccine. V lost 3 bases, J lost 4 bases, and 9 bases lay in between. The V gene's germline CDR1 is WSHSY and CDR2 SAAADI. This CDR3 has 13 residues. The sequenced sample was peripheral blood, obtained on day 0 of AZD1222 vaccination. V is TRBV10-2 and J is TRBJ1-1; D is perhaps TRBD1 (5 bases). The sequence was obtained from an adult in good health. CDR3 nucleotide sequence: TGCGCCAGCAGTGAACAGGTTGCCACTGAAGCTTTCTTT. This encodes CASSEQVATEAFF.